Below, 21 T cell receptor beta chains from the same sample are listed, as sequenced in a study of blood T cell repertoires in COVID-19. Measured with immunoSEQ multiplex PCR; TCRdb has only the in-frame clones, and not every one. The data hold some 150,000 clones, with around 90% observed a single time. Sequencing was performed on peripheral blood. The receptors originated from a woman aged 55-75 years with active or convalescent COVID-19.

The CDR3 here is CASWSGGTGNSPLHF. The CDR3 bases are TGTGCCAGCTGGAGCGGGGGAACGGGTAATTCACCCCTCCACTTT. The V and J genes are TRBV18 and TRBJ1-6; D might be TRBD1 (5 bases). V shed 7 bases and J shed 6 bases, with 16 bases lying between them. Germline CDR1 and CDR2: KGHSH and LQKENI. This CDR3 region has 15 residues.

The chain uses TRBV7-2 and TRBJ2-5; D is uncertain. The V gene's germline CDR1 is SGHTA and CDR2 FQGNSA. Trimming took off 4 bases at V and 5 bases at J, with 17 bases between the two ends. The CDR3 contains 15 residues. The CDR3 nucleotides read TGTGCCAGCAGCTCCAACACCGGGTCCGTGGAGACCCAGTACTTC. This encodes CASSSNTGSVETQYF.

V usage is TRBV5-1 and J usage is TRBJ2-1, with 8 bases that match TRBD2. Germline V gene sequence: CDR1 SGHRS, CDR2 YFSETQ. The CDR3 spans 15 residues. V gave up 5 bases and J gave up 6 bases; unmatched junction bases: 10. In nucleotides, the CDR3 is TGCGCCAGCAGTTTTCAGCGGGGGCACTTCAATGAGCAGTTCTTC. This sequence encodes CASSFQRGHFNEQFF.

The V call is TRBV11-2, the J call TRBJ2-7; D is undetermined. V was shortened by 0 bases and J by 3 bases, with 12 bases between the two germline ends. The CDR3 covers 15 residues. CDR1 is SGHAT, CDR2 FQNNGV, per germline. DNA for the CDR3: TGTGCCAGCAGCTTAGATTTCGGCAGGATCTACGAGCAGTACTTC. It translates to CASSLDFGRIYEQYF.

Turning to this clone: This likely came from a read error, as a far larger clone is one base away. This CDR3 is CASSLDRYNEQFF. The CDR3, as DNA: TGTGCCAGCAGCTTGGACAGATACAATGAGCAGTTCTTC. V and J are TRBV11-3 and TRBJ2-1; possibly TRBD1 for D (6 bases). CDR1 is SGHNT and CDR2 is YENEEA in the germline V gene. This CDR3 has 13 residues. The V end lost 3 bases, the J end lost 4 bases, and 7 bases lay between the germline ends.

CDR3 DNA sequence: TGTGCCAGCAGTGTCTACCCGGACAGTTTCTATGGCTACACCTTC. Protein sequence: CASSVYPDSFYGYTF. The chain combines TRBV2 with TRBJ1-2; possibly TRBD1 for D (6 bases). With 4 bases removed from V and 4 bases from J, the gap between germline ends came to 16 bases. Germline loops: CDR1 SNHLY, CDR2 FYNNEI. The CDR3 is 15 residues long.

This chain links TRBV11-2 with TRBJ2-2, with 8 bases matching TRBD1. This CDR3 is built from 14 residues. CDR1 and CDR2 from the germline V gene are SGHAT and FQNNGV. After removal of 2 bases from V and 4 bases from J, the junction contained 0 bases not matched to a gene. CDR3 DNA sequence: TGTGCCAGCAGCTTACAGGGGGCCACCGGGGAGCTGTTTTTT. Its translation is CASSLQGATGELFF.

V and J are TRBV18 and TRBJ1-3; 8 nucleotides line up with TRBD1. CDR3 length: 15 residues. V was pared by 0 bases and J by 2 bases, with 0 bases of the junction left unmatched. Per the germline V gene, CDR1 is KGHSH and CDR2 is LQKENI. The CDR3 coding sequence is TGTGCCAGCTCACCACCGGACAGGGCTGGAAACACCATATATTTT. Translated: CASSPPDRAGNTIYF.

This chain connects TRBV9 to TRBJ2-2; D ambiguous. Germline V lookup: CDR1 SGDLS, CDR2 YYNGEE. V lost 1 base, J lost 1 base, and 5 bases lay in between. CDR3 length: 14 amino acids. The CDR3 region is CASSVSGNTGELFF. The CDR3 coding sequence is TGTGCCAGCAGCGTATCGGGGAACACCGGGGAGCTGTTTTTT. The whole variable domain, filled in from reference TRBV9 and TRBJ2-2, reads DSGVTQTPKHLITATGQRVTLRCSPRSGDLSVYWYQQSLDQGLQFLIQYYNGEERAKGNILERFSAQQFPDLHSELNLSSLELGDSALYFCASSVSGNTGELFFGEGSRLTVL.

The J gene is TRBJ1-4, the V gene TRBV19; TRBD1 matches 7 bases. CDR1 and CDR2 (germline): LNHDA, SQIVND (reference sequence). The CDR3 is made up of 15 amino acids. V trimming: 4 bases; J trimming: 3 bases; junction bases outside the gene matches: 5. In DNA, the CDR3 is TGTGCCAGTAGTACCTACAGGGGACCTAATGAAAAACTGTTTTTT. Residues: CASSTYRGPNEKLFF.

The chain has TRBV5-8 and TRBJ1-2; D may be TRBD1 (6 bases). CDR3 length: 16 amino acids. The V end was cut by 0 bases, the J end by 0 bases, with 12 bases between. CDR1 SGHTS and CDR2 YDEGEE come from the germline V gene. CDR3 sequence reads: CASSLGQVWANYGYTF. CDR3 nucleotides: TGTGCCAGCAGCTTGGGACAGGTTTGGGCTAACTATGGCTACACCTTC.

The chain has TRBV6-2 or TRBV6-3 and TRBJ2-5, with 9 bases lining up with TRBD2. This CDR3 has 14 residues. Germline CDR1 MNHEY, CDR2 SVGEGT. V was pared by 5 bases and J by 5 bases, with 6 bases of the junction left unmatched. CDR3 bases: TGTGCCAGCAGTGTGGCGGGGGGGCGCGAGACCCAGTACTTC. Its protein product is CASSVAGGRETQYF.

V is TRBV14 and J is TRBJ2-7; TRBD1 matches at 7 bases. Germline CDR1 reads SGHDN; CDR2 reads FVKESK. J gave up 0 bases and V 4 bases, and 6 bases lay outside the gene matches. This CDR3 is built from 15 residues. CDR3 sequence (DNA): TGTGCCAGCAGCCCAAGGACAGGCAGCTCCTACGAGCAGTACTTC. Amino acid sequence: CASSPRTGSSYEQYF.

CDR3 amino acids: CASSQDRAGNTIYF. CDR3 in DNA: TGTGCCAGCTCACAGGACAGGGCCGGAAACACCATATATTTT. The rearrangement uses TRBV18 and TRBJ1-3; TRBD1 matches at 8 bases. The CDR3 length is 14 residues. Germline V CDR1 and CDR2: KGHSH, LQKENI. After removal of 4 bases from V and 4 bases from J, the junction contained 3 bases not matched to a gene.

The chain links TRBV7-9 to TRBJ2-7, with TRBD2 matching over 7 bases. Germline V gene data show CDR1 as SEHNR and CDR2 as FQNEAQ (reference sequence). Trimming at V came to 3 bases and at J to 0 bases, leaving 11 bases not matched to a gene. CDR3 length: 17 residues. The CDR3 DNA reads TGTGCCAGCAGCTTGGGGGAGGGCGGGCCGAGCTCCTACGAGCAGTACTTC. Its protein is CASSLGEGGPSSYEQYF.

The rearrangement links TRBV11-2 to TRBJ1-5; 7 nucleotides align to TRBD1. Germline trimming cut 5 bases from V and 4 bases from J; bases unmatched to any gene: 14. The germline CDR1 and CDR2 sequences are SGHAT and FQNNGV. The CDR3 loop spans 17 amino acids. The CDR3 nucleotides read TGTGCCAGCAGCCCGGGACAGTCGTCTAATATTAATCAGCCCCAGCATTTT. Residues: CASSPGQSSNINQPQHF.

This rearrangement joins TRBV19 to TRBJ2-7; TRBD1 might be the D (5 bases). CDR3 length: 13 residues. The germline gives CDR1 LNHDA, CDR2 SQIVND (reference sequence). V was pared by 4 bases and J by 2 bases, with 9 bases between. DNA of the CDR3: TGTGCCAGTAGTAATGGGGCCGCCTACGAGCAGTACTTC. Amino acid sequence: CASSNGAAYEQYF.

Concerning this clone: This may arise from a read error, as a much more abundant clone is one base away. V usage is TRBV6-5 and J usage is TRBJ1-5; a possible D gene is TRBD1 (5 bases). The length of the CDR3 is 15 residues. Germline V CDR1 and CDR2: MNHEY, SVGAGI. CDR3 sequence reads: CARSRGGGSNQPQHF. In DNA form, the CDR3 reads TGTGCCCGCAGCCGCGGGGGGGGGTCCAATCAGCCCCAGCATTTT.

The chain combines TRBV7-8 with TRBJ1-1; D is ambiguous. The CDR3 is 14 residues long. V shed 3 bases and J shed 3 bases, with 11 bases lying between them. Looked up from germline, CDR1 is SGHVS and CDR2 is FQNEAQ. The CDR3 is CASSFRLRDTEAFF. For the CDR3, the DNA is TGTGCCAGCAGCTTCCGTCTTCGGGACACTGAAGCTTTCTTT.

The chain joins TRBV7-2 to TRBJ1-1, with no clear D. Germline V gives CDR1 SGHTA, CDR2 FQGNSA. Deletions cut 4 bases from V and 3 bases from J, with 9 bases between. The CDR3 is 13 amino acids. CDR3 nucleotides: TGTGCCAGCAGCTCTACCGAGTACACTGAAGCTTTCTTT. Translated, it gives CASSSTEYTEAFF.

The CDR3 DNA is TGCGCCAGCAGCCAAAACACGAACGGCTACACCTTC. Protein product: CASSQNTNGYTF. The chain links TRBV5-1 to TRBJ1-2; no definite D call. The CDR3 runs to 12 residues. Germline assignment: CDR1 SGHRS and CDR2 YFSETQ. The germline V and J ends were trimmed by 4 bases and 8 bases, with 12 bases remaining between them.